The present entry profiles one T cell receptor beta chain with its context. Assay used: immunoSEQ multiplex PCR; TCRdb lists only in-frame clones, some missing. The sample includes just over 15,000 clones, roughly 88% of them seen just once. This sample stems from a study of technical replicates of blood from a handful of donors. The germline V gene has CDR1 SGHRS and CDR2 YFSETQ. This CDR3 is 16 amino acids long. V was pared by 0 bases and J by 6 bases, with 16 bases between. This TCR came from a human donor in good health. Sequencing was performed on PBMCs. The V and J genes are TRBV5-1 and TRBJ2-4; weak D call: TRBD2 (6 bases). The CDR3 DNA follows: TGCGCCAGCAGCTTGGCTGGGCCCGCCGGGGGAAACATTCAGTACTTC. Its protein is CASSLAGPAGGNIQYF.